The TCR beta chain described here comes from a study of blood T cell repertoires in COVID-19. Study-level information: The samples span acute and convalescent COVID-19 from the United States, Italy and Spain. Nucleic acid was either cDNA or gDNA, and it came from T cells, B-cell-depleted T cells, or PBMCs.

Authors' methods: Amplifying reference gene primers gave estimates of nucleated cell counts. Assay: immunoSEQ multiplex PCR; the TCRdb copy retains only in-frame clones and omits some. The V and J calls and clone size were taken over from that table, and D and trimming were inferred from the DNA. The sample contains some 200,000 clones, around 84% of which appear only once. Per germline, CDR1 SGDLS and CDR2 YYNGEE. The CDR3 totals 15 residues. V trimming: 2 bases; J trimming: 2 bases; junction bases outside the gene matches: 4. This chain uses TRBV9 with TRBJ2-3; 8 bases fit TRBD2. This TCR came from a man in his thirties or forties with active or convalescent COVID-19. Sequencing input: peripheral blood. The CDR3 region is CASSVASGSTDTQYF. CDR3 DNA: TGTGCCAGCAGCGTGGCTAGCGGGTCCACAGATACGCAGTATTTT.